The present entry profiles one TCR beta chain with its context. As yet, its antigen is unknown. Sequenced by immunoSEQ multiplex PCR; TCRdb stores in-frame clones only, minus some. Altogether tens of thousands of clones are present, 80% being singletons, with the ten largest covering 5.1%. These data belong to a study of OX40 agonist ivuxolimab in advanced cancers. About the research overall: Every 2 weeks, patients got intravenous ivuxolimab at one of six dose levels (0.01-10 mg/kg). Roughly two fifths of patients had received prior checkpoint inhibitor therapy.

Notes on the study in general: Expanded clones belonging to CD8+ T cells outnumbered, on average, those of CD4+. It was also the case that some nonresponders had low normalized T-cell clonal expansion.

The sample here was CD4+ or CD8+ T cells sorted from blood, taken in a trial of the OX40 agonist ivuxolimab. The receptor was isolated from an adult with an advanced solid tumor such as melanoma, head and neck, liver or kidney cancer.

CDR3 nucleotide sequence: TGTGCCATCAGTGAGTGGAACACTGAAGCTTTCTTT. This gives the protein CAISEWNTEAFF. The J gene is TRBJ1-1, the V gene TRBV10-3; D gene ambiguous. Germline CDR1 reads ENHRY; CDR2 reads SYGVKD. The CDR3 covers 12 residues. Trimming took off 1 base at V and 1 base at J, with 1 base between the two ends.